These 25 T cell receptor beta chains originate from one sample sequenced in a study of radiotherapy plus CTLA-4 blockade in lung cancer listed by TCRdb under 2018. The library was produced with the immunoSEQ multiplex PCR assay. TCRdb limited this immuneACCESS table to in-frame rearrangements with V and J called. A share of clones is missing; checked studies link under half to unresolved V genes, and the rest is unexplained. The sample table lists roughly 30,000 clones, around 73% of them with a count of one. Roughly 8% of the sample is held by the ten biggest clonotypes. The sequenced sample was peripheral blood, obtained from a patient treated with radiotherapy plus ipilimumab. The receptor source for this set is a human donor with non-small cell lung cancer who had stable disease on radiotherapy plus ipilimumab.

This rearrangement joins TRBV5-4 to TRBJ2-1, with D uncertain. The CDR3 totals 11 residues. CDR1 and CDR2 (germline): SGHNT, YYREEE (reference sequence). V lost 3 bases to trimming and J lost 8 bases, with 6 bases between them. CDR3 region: CASSSWDEQFF. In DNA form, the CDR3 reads TGTGCCAGCAGCTCGTGGGATGAGCAGTTCTTC.

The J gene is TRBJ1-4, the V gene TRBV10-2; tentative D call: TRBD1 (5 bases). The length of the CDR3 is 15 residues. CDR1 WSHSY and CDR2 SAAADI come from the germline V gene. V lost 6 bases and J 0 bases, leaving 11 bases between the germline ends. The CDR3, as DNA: TGCGCCAGCAGACGGGACGGTTCAACTAATGAAAAACTGTTTTTT. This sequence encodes CASRRDGSTNEKLFF.

DNA of the CDR3: TGTGCCAGCCGGGGCGGGGCGGGACAGCCCCAGCATTTT. Protein product: CASRGGAGQPQHF. This chain links TRBV28 with TRBJ1-5; a weak D match, TRBD1 (5 bases). The V and J ends lost 8 bases and 7 bases respectively, with 15 bases between them. CDR3 size: 13 residues. The germline gives CDR1 MDHEN, CDR2 SYDVKM. The whole variable domain, remainder taken from reference TRBV28 and TRBJ1-5, is DVKVTQSSRYLVKRTGEKVFLECVQDMDHENMFWYRQDPGLGLRLIYFSYDVKMKEKGDIPEGYSVSREKKERFSLILESASTNQTSMYLCASRGGAGQPQHFGDGTRLSIL.

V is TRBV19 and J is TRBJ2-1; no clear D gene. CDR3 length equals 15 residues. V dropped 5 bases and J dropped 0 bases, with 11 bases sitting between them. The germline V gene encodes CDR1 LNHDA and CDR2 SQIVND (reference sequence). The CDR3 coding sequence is TGTGCCAGTAGTTCGACTCGTAGCTCCTACAATGAGCAGTTCTTC. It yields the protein CASSSTRSSYNEQFF.

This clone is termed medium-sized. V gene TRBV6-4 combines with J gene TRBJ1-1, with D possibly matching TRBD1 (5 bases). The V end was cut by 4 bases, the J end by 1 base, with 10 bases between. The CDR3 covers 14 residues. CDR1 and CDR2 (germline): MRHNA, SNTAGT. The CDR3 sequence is CASSVGHENTEAFF. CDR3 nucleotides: TGTGCCAGCAGTGTGGGGCATGAGAACACTGAAGCTTTCTTT.

CDR3: CASSLSIQNTGELFF. The CDR3 DNA is TGCGCCAGCAGCTTGTCCATCCAGAACACCGGGGAGCTGTTTTTT. The chain has TRBV5-1 and TRBJ2-2, with D hard to call. V gave up 1 base and J gave up 1 base, with 8 bases separating them. CDR3 length: 15 residues. Germline V gives CDR1 SGHRS, CDR2 YFSETQ.

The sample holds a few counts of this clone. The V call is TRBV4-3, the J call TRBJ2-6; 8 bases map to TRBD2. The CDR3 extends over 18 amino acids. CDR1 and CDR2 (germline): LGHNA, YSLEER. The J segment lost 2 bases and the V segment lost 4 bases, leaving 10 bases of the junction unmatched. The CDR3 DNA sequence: TGCGCCAGCAGCCGAGAACGGGGGGGCCTTACTGGGGCCAACGTCCTGACTTTC. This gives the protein CASSRERGGLTGANVLTF.

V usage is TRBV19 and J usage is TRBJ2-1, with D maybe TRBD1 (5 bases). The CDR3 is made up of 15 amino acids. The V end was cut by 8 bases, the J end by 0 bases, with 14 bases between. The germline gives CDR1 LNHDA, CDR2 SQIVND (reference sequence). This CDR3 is CASGQGRGSYNEQFF. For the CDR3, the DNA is TGTGCCAGTGGTCAGGGAAGGGGCTCCTACAATGAGCAGTTCTTC.

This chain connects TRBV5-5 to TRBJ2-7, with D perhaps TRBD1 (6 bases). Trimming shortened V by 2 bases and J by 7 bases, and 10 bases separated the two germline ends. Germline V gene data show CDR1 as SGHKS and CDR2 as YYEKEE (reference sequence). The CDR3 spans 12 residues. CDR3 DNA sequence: TGTGCCAGCAGCTTTTCAGGGGAAGAGCAGTACGTC. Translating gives CASSFSGEEQYV.

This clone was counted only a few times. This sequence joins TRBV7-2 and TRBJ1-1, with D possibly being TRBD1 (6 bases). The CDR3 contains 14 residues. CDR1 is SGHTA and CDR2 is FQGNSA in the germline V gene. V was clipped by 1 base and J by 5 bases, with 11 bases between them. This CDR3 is CASSLGGLKTEAFF. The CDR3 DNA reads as TGTGCCAGCAGCTTAGGGGGGCTAAAAACTGAAGCTTTCTTT.

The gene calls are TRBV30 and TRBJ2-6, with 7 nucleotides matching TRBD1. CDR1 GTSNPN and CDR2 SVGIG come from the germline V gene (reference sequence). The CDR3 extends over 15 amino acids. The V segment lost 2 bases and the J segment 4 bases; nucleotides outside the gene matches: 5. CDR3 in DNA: TGTGCCTGGAGTTTAGACAGGGCCGGGGCCAACGTCCTGACTTTC. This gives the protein CAWSLDRAGANVLTF.

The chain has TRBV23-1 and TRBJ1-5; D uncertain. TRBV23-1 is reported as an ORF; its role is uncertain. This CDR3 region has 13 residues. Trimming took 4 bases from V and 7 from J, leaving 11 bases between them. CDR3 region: CASSPRPRQPQHF. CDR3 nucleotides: TGCGCCAGCAGTCCTCGACCGAGACAGCCCCAGCATTTT.

In DNA form, the CDR3 reads TGTGCCAGCAGCGCTTTAGCGGGGGCGGGCACCGGGGAGCTGTTTTTT. Translation gives CASSALAGAGTGELFF. The J gene is TRBJ2-2, the V gene TRBV9; TRBD2 aligns across 9 bases. The CDR3 totals 16 residues. V was pared by 3 bases and J by 4 bases, with 7 bases of the junction left unmatched. Germline CDR1 reads SGDLS; CDR2 reads YYNGEE.

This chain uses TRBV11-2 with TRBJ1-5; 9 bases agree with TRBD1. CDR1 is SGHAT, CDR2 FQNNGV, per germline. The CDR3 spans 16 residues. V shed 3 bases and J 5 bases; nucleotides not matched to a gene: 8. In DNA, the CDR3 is TGTGCCAGCAGCTTGGGGACAGGGAGAATTTATCAGCCCCAGCATTTT. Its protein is CASSLGTGRIYQPQHF.

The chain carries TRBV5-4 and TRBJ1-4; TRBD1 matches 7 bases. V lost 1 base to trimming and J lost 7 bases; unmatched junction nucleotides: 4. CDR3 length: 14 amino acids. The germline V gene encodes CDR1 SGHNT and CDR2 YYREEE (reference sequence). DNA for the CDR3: TGTGCCAGCAGCTTGAACAGGGGAGGTGAAAAACTGTTTTTT. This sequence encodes CASSLNRGGEKLFF.

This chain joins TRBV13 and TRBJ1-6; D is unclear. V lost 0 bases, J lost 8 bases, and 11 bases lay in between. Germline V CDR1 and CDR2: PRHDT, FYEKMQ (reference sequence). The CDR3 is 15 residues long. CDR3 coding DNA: TGTGCCAGCAGCTTAGGGTCATCTCGGGATTCACCCCTCCACTTT. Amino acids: CASSLGSSRDSPLHF.

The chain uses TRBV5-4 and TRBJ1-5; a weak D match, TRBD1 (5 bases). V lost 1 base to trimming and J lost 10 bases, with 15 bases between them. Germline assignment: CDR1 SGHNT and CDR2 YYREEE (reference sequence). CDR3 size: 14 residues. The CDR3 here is CASSLNGALIPQHF. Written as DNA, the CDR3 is TGTGCCAGCAGCTTGAACGGGGCTTTGATACCCCAGCATTTT.

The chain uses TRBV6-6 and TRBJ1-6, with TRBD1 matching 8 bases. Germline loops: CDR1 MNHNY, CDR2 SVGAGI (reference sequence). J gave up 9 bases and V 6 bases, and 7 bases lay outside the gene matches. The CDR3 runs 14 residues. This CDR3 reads CASSLGQGGSPLHF. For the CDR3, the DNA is TGTGCCAGCAGCTTAGGACAGGGAGGTTCACCCCTCCACTTT.

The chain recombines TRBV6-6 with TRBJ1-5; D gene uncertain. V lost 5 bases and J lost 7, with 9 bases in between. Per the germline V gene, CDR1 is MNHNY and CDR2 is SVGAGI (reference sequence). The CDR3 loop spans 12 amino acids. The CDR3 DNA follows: TGTGCCAGCAGTCGGCCGTGGCAGCCCCAGCATTTT. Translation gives CASSRPWQPQHF.

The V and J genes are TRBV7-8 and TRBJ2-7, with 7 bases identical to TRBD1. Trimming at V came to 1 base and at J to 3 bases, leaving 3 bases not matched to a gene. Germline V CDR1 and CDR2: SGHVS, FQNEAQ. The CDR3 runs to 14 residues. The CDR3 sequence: CASSLGGTVYEQYV. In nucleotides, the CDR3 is TGTGCCAGCAGCTTAGGGGGGACAGTCTACGAGCAGTACGTC.

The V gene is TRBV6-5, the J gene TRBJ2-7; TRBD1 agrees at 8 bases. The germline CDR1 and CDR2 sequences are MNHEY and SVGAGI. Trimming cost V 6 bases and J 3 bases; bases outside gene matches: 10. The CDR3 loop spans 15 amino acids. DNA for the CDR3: TGTGCCAGCAGCCTCTCGCAGGGGGCCAGCTACGAGCAGTACTTC. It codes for CASSLSQGASYEQYF.

The CDR3 region is CASSVEPSGGPNNEQFF. The CDR3 DNA follows: TGTGCCAGCAGCGTAGAGCCCAGCGGGGGGCCCAACAATGAGCAGTTCTTC. The chain employs TRBV9 and TRBJ2-1; 9 bases agree with TRBD2. J lost 5 bases, V lost 0 bases, and 9 bases had no gene match. The germline V gene has CDR1 SGDLS and CDR2 YYNGEE. The CDR3 is 17 residues long.

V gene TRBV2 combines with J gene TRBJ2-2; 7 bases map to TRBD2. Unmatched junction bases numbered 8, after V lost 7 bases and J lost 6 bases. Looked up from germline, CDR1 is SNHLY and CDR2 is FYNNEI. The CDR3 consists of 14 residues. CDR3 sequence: CASKTSRSAGELFF. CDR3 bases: TGTGCCAGCAAGACTAGCAGATCGGCCGGGGAGCTGTTTTTT.

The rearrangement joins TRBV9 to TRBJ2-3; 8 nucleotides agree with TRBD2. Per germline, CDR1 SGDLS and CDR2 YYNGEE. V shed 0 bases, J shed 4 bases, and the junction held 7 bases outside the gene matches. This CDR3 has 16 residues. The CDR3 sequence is CASSVDRGGFADTQYF. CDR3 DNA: TGTGCCAGCAGCGTAGATCGGGGGGGTTTCGCAGATACGCAGTATTTT.

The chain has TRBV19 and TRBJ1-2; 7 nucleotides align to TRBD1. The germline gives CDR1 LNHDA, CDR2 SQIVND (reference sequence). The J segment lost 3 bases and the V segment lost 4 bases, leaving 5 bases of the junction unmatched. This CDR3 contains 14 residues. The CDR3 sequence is CASSKGGLDYGYTF. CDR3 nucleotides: TGTGCCAGTAGTAAAGGGGGCTTGGACTATGGCTACACCTTC. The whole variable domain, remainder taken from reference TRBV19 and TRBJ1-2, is DGGITQSPKYLFRKEGQNVTLSCEQNLNHDAMYWYRQDPGQGLRLIYYSQIVNDFQKGDIAEGYSVSREKKESFPLTVTSAQKNPTAFYLCASSKGGLDYGYTFGSGTRLTVV.